Each of the 27 T cell receptor beta chains below was sequenced from the same sample in a study of T cell responses to AZD1222 COVID-19 vaccine. The method was immunoSEQ multiplex PCR; TCRdb's version includes in-frame clones alone and lacks a portion of them. The repertoire includes some 180,000 clones, around 90% of them detected once, and about 2.1% sits in the top ten. Here the sequenced sample was peripheral blood, taken 28 days after the second AZD1222 dose. Receptors originate from an adult who received the AZD1222 COVID-19 vaccine.

This clone was seen a single time. The V and J genes are TRBV10-1 and TRBJ2-7; 10 bases align to TRBD2. Per germline, CDR1 WNHNN and CDR2 SYGVQD (reference sequence). The CDR3 is made up of 17 amino acids. The ends lost 0 bases at V and 2 bases at J; junction bases unmatched: 7. The DNA for the CDR3 is TGCGCCAGCAGTGAGTCGGCTACTAGCGGGGCCCCCTACGAGCAGTACTTC. It encodes CASSESATSGAPYEQYF.

The chain employs TRBV6-6 and TRBJ1-1; the D gene is possibly TRBD1 (6 bases). Between the trimmed V and J ends, which lost 7 bases and 1 base, there was a span of 13 bases. CDR1 and CDR2 (germline): MNHNY, SVGAGI (reference sequence). This CDR3 is 14 amino acids long. CDR3 in DNA: TGTGCCAGCACTACAGGGAGGGAGAACACTGAAGCTTTCTTT. This translates into CASTTGRENTEAFF.

V is TRBV28 and J is TRBJ1-2; possibly TRBD1 for D (5 bases). CDR3 length equals 11 residues. Germline V gene lookup returns CDR1 MDHEN and CDR2 SYDVKM. This chain's CDR3 is CLFGGNYGYTF. The DNA for the CDR3 is TGTCTGTTCGGGGGGAACTATGGCTACACCTTC.

This chain links TRBV18 with TRBJ1-1, with a tentative D call TRBD1 (6 bases). With 2 bases removed from V and 2 bases from J, the gap between germline ends came to 15 bases. Germline CDR1 KGHSH, CDR2 LQKENI. This CDR3 has 16 residues. The CDR3 spells CASSPGLGGANTEAFF. The CDR3 nucleotides are TGTGCCAGCTCACCAGGGCTGGGGGGCGCAAACACTGAAGCTTTCTTT.

The chain uses TRBV18 and TRBJ1-5; tentative D call: TRBD1 (5 bases). V shed 3 bases and J shed 0 bases, with 9 bases lying between them. Germline lookup yields CDR1 KGHSH and CDR2 LQKENI. The CDR3 length is 15 residues. CDR3 bases: TGTGCCAGCTCACCTGGGACGGATAGCAATCAGCCCCAGCATTTT. This encodes CASSPGTDSNQPQHF. Drawing the rest from reference TRBV18 and TRBJ1-5, the complete variable domain is NAGVMQNPRHLVRRRGQEARLRCSPMKGHSHVYWYRQLPEEGLKFMVYLQKENIIDESGMPKERFSAEFPKEGPSILRIQQVVRGDSAAYFCASSPGTDSNQPQHFGDGTRLSIL.

The CDR3 sequence is CASSSPKRESPTDTQYF. As DNA, the CDR3 is TGTGCCAGCAGCTCCCCAAAGCGGGAGTCCCCCACAGATACGCAGTATTTT. This chain uses TRBV7-9 with TRBJ2-3, with 8 bases lining up with TRBD2. Germline V gene data show CDR1 as SEHNR and CDR2 as FQNEAQ (reference sequence). The CDR3 covers 17 residues. V trimming: 4 bases; J trimming: 2 bases; junction bases outside the gene matches: 11. Using reference TRBV7-9 and TRBJ2-3 for the parts outside the CDR3, the full variable domain is DTGVSQNPRHKITKRGQNVTFRCDPISEHNRLYWYRQTLGQGPEFLTYFQNEAQLEKSRLLSDRFSAERPKGSFSTLEIQRTEQGDSAMYLCASSSPKRESPTDTQYFGPGTRLTVL.

The genes are TRBV24-1 and TRBJ1-2, with 7 bases matching TRBD1. Germline CDR1 is KGHDR and CDR2 is SFDVKD. The CDR3 is 15 amino acids. Germline trimming cut 5 bases from V and 3 bases from J; bases unmatched to any gene: 8. The DNA for the CDR3 is TGTGCCACCAGTGCTCGACAGGGATTTGACTATGGCTACACCTTC. It encodes CATSARQGFDYGYTF.

J is TRBJ2-3 and V is TRBV14, with TRBD2 identical over 12 bases. Germline CDR1 and CDR2: SGHDN and FVKESK. The trim removed 4 bases at V and 3 bases at J, leaving 11 bases unmatched. There are 18 residues in the CDR3. DNA of the CDR3: TGTGCCAGCAGCCCGGATATATGGACTAGCGGGATAACAGATACGCAGTATTTT. Its protein is CASSPDIWTSGITDTQYF.

V usage is TRBV6-5 and J usage is TRBJ1-1; the D is unclear. The germline V gene encodes CDR1 MNHEY and CDR2 SVGAGI. The CDR3 length is 14 residues. Deletions cut 3 bases from V and 1 base from J, with 9 bases between. In DNA, the CDR3 is TGTGCCAGCAGTTATGGGCTCCCGAACACTGAAGCTTTCTTT. Translation: CASSYGLPNTEAFF.

The chain recombines TRBV28 with TRBJ2-1; D call uncertain. The CDR3 consists of 14 residues. V was trimmed by 2 bases and J by 2 bases, leaving 7 bases between them. Per germline, CDR1 MDHEN and CDR2 SYDVKM. DNA of the CDR3: TGTGCCAGCAGTTTACGTGGGACCTACAATGAGCAGTTCTTC. Its protein product is CASSLRGTYNEQFF.

The V and J genes are TRBV2 and TRBJ2-7, with D possibly matching TRBD1 (6 bases). Trimming stripped 3 bases from V and 4 bases from J, with 10 bases between. Germline-derived CDR1 and CDR2 are SNHLY and FYNNEI. This CDR3 region has 13 residues. CDR3 region: CASSDGTKYEQYF. The CDR3, as DNA: TGTGCCAGCAGTGATGGGACAAAATACGAGCAGTACTTC.

V is TRBV5-1 and J is TRBJ1-1, with D perhaps TRBD1 (6 bases). This CDR3 has 14 amino acids. Germline V gene sequence: CDR1 SGHRS, CDR2 YFSETQ. Trimming took off 4 bases at V and 1 base at J, with 11 bases between the two ends. The CDR3 nucleotides are TGCGCCAGCAGCCCTGGACAGCCGAACACTGAAGCTTTCTTT. Its protein is CASSPGQPNTEAFF.

This chain joins TRBV18 and TRBJ1-1; D is uncertain. This CDR3 is 13 amino acids long. Germline V gene data show CDR1 as KGHSH and CDR2 as LQKENI. Trimming shortened V by 5 bases and J by 0 bases, and 7 bases separated the two germline ends. The CDR3 DNA follows: TGTGCCAGCTCAACCCAGGTGAACACTGAAGCTTTCTTT. Its translation is CASSTQVNTEAFF.

The chain recombines TRBV19 with TRBJ2-1, with a tentative D call TRBD2 (6 bases). The CDR3 is made up of 15 amino acids. V lost 7 bases and J lost 0, with 13 bases in between. CDR1 is LNHDA, CDR2 SQIVND, per germline (reference sequence). The CDR3: CASNGGSGSYNEQFF. The CDR3 region has the DNA TGTGCCAGTAACGGCGGTAGCGGCTCCTACAATGAGCAGTTCTTC.

The rearrangement joins TRBV5-1 to TRBJ2-3; D gene ambiguous. Germline lookup yields CDR1 SGHRS and CDR2 YFSETQ. The CDR3 spans 12 residues. Trimming removed 0 bases at V and 5 bases at J, with 4 bases between. The CDR3 coding sequence is TGCGCCAGCAGCTTGGGCCTAGATACGCAGTATTTT. Translation gives CASSLGLDTQYF.

Note on this clone: Other DNA sequences within the sample encode an identical CDR3. The chain uses TRBV5-5 and TRBJ1-1, with no clear D. From germline, CDR1 is SGHKS and CDR2 YYEKEE (reference sequence). This CDR3 contains 14 residues. Deletions cut 0 bases from V and 6 bases from J, with 12 bases between. The CDR3 is CASSLEGGRAEAFF. The CDR3 DNA follows: TGTGCCAGCAGCTTGGAGGGCGGGAGGGCTGAAGCTTTCTTT. The full variable domain, completed using reference TRBV5-5 and TRBJ1-1, is DAGVTQSPTHLIKTRGQQVTLRCSPISGHKSVSWYQQVLGQGPQFIFQYYEKEERGRGNFPDRFSARQFPNYSSELNVNALLLGDSALYLCASSLEGGRAEAFFGQGTRLTVV.

The V gene is TRBV18, the J gene TRBJ1-2, with a tentative D call TRBD1 (5 bases). The CDR3 has 14 residues. CDR1 is KGHSH and CDR2 is LQKENI in the germline V gene. V lost 3 bases to trimming and J lost 3 bases, with 11 bases between them. CDR3 in amino acids: CASSPGRTDYGYTF. DNA for the CDR3: TGTGCCAGCTCACCGGGGCGTACGGACTATGGCTACACCTTC.

The chain joins TRBV11-2 to TRBJ2-1, with D possibly TRBD1 on 6 matching bases. V lost 3 bases and J lost 7, with 10 bases in between. There are 13 residues in the CDR3. CDR1 is SGHAT, CDR2 FQNNGV, per germline. The CDR3 sequence: CASSLDSWNEQFF. CDR3 DNA: TGTGCCAGCAGCTTGGACAGTTGGAATGAGCAGTTCTTC.

The rearrangement uses TRBV6-5 and TRBJ1-3; D remains ambiguous. This CDR3 is 14 amino acids long. Trimming took 2 bases from V and 0 from J, leaving 5 bases between them. The germline V gene encodes CDR1 MNHEY and CDR2 SVGAGI. CDR3 region: CASSYEGSGNTIYF. The CDR3 DNA reads as TGTGCCAGCAGTTACGAGGGCTCTGGAAACACCATATATTTT.

The chain recombines TRBV6-5 with TRBJ1-2; 9 bases fit TRBD1. The CDR3 consists of 15 residues. The ends lost 5 bases at V and 5 bases at J; junction bases unmatched: 9. Germline V lookup: CDR1 MNHEY, CDR2 SVGAGI. The CDR3 DNA sequence: TGTGCCAGCAGTAGGATCGGACAGGGGCAGTATGGCTACACCTTC. Translating it yields CASSRIGQGQYGYTF.

This clone came up once. The chain is built from TRBV7-9 and TRBJ2-3; perhaps TRBD2 as D (5 bases). This CDR3 contains 14 residues. CDR1 and CDR2 (germline): SEHNR, FQNEAQ (reference sequence). The V and J ends lost 6 bases and 2 bases respectively, with 12 bases between them. The CDR3 loop is CASSVSEVTDTQYF. The CDR3 coding sequence is TGTGCCAGCAGTGTTAGCGAGGTCACAGATACGCAGTATTTT.

The chain employs TRBV7-9 and TRBJ2-7; 7 bases line up with TRBD2. With V trimmed by 4 bases and J by 4 bases, 7 bases remained unmatched. CDR1 SEHNR and CDR2 FQNEAQ come from the germline V gene (reference sequence). The CDR3 covers 14 residues. The chain's CDR3 is CASSSSGMVYEQYF. As DNA, the CDR3 is TGTGCCAGCAGCTCCAGCGGGATGGTATACGAGCAGTACTTC. Together with reference TRBV7-9 and TRBJ2-7, the CDR3 gives the full variable domain: DTGVSQNPRHKITKRGQNVTFRCDPISEHNRLYWYRQTLGQGPEFLTYFQNEAQLEKSRLLSDRFSAERPKGSFSTLEIQRTEQGDSAMYLCASSSSGMVYEQYFGPGTRLTVT.

The gene calls are TRBV4-3 and TRBJ2-7; no definite D call. The CDR3 length is 14 residues. Trimming took off 1 base at V and 4 bases at J, with 11 bases between the two ends. Germline-derived CDR1 and CDR2 are LGHNA and YSLEER. The DNA of the CDR3 is TGCGCCAGCAGCCAAGCTATATCAGGTTACGAGCAGTACTTC. Residues: CASSQAISGYEQYF.

The V call is TRBV10-2, the J call TRBJ1-5, with TRBD1 identical over 7 bases. The germline V gene has CDR1 WSHSY and CDR2 SAAADI. The CDR3 runs 17 residues. The J segment lost 3 bases and the V segment lost 2 bases, leaving 10 bases of the junction unmatched. The DNA for the CDR3 is TGCGCCAGCAGTGAGGAGGGCGGTGGGACAGCCAATCAGCCCCAGCATTTT. Translation: CASSEEGGGTANQPQHF.

The rearrangement links TRBV5-1 to TRBJ2-4; maybe TRBD2 (6 bases). V gave up 5 bases and J gave up 6 bases, with 18 bases separating them. The V gene's germline CDR1 is SGHRS and CDR2 YFSETQ. The CDR3 extends over 15 amino acids. CDR3 sequence (DNA): TGCGCCAGCAGGGAGGGGACTGGGACGGGAAACATTCAGTACTTC. This sequence encodes CASREGTGTGNIQYF.

Only a few counts were recorded for this clone. This chain connects TRBV10-2 to TRBJ1-5; no definite D call. V gave up 3 bases and J gave up 7 bases, with 22 bases separating them. CDR3 size: 17 residues. Germline CDR1 WSHSY, CDR2 SAAADI. The CDR3 nucleotides are TGCGCCAGCAGTGAATCTAGCTGGGCAGAACCTAGGCAGCCCCAGCATTTT. Its translation is CASSESSWAEPRQPQHF.

CDR3 residues: CASSPRGWENTEAFF. The CDR3, as DNA: TGTGCCAGCAGCCCCCGAGGGTGGGAGAACACTGAAGCTTTCTTT. The V call is TRBV7-9, the J call TRBJ1-1, with D unresolved. V lost 5 bases and J 1 base, leaving 14 bases between the germline ends. Germline V gene sequence: CDR1 SEHNR, CDR2 FQNEAQ (reference sequence). The CDR3 length is 15 residues.